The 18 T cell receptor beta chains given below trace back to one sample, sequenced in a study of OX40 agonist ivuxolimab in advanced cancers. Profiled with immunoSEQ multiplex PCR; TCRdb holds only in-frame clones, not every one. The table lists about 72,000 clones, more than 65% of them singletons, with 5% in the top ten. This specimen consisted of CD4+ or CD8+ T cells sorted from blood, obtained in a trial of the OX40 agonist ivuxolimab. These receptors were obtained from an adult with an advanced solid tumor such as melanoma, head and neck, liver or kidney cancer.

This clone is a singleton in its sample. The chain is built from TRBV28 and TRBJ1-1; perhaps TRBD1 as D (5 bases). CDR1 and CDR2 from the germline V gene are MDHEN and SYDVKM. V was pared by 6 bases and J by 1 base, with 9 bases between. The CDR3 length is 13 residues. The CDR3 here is CASRLQGNTEAFF. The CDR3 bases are TGTGCCAGCAGGTTGCAGGGGAACACTGAAGCTTTCTTT.

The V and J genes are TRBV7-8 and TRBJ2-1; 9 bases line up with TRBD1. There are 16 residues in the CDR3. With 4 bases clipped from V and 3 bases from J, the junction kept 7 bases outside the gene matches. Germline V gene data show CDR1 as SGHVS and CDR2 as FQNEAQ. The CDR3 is CASSSHRGRYYNEQFF. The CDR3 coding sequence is TGTGCCAGCAGCTCTCACAGGGGGCGATACTACAATGAGCAGTTCTTC.

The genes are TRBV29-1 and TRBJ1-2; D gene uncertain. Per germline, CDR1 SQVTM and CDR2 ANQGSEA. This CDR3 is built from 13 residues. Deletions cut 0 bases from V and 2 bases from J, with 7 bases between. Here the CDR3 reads CSVEDQENYGYTF. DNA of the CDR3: TGCAGCGTTGAAGATCAGGAGAACTATGGCTACACCTTC.

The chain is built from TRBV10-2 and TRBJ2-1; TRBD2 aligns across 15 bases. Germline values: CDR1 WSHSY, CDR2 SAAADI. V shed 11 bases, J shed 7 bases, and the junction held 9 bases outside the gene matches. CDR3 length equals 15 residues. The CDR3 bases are TGCGCCGGGGGACTAGCGGGGGGCCCTATGAATGAGCAGTTCTTC. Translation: CAGGLAGGPMNEQFF.

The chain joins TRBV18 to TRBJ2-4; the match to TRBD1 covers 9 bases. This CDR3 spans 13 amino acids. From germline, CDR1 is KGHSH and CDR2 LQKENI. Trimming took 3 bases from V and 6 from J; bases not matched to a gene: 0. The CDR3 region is CASSPDRGNIQYF. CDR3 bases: TGTGCCAGCTCACCGGACAGGGGAAACATTCAGTACTTC.

CDR3 coding DNA: TGTGCCAGCAGCTTGAGCGAGTCCCACAATGAGCAGTTCTTC. Its translation: CASSLSESHNEQFF. The chain carries TRBV7-7 and TRBJ2-1; no clear D gene. Trimming removed 3 bases from V and 5 bases from J, with 11 bases in between. The CDR3 loop spans 14 amino acids. Germline V gene data show CDR1 as SSHAT and CDR2 as FNYEAQ (reference sequence).

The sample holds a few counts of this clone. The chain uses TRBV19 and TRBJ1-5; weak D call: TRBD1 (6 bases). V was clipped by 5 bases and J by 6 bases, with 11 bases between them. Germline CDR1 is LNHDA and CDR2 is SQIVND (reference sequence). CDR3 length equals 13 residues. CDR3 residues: CASSAWTAQPQHF. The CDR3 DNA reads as TGTGCCAGTAGTGCATGGACAGCTCAGCCCCAGCATTTT. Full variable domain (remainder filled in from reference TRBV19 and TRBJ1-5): DGGITQSPKYLFRKEGQNVTLSCEQNLNHDAMYWYRQDPGQGLRLIYYSQIVNDFQKGDIAEGYSVSREKKESFPLTVTSAQKNPTAFYLCASSAWTAQPQHFGDGTRLSIL.

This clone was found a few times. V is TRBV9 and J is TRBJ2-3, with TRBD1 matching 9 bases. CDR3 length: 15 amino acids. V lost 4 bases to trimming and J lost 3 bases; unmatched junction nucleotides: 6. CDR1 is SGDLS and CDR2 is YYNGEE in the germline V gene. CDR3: CASSPGQGTTDTQYF. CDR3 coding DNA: TGTGCCAGCAGCCCAGGACAGGGGACGACAGATACGCAGTATTTT.

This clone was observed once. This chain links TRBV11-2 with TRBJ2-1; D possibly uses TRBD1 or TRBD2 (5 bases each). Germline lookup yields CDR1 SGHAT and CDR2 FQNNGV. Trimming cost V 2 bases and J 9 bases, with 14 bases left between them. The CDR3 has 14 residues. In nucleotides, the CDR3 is TGTGCCAGCAGCTTATTCGGGACGGGTGGTGAGCAGTTCTTC. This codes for CASSLFGTGGEQFF.

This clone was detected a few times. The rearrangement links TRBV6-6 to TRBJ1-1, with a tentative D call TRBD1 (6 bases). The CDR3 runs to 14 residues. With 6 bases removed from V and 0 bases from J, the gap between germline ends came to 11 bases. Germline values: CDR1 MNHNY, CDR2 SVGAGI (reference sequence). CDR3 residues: CASRRQALNTEAFF. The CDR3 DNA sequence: TGTGCCAGCAGACGACAGGCCTTGAACACTGAAGCTTTCTTT.

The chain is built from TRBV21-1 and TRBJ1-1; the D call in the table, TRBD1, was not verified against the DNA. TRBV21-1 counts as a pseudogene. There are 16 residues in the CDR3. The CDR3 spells CASSRGQDRQNTEAFF. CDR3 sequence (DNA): TGTGCCAGCAGCAGGGGACAAGACAGGCAAAACACTGAAGCTTTCTTT.

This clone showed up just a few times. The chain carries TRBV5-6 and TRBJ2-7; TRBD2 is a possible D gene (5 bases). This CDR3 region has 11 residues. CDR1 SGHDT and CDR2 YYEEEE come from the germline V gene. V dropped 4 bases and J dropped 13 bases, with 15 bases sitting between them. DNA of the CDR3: TGTGCCAGCAGCCGGGGAGTGGATGAATACTTC. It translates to CASSRGVDEYF. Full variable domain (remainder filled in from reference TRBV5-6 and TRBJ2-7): DAGVTQSPTHLIKTRGQQVTLRCSPKSGHDTVSWYQQALGQGPQFIFQYYEEEERQRGNFPDRFSGHQFPNYSSELNVNALLLGDSALYLCASSRGVDEYFGPGTRLTVT.

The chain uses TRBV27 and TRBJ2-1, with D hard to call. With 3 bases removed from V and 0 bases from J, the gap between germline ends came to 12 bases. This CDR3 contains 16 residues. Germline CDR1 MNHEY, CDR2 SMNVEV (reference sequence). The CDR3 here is CASSFLRLISYNEQFF. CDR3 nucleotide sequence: TGTGCCAGCAGTTTTCTTAGGCTCATCTCCTACAATGAGCAGTTCTTC.

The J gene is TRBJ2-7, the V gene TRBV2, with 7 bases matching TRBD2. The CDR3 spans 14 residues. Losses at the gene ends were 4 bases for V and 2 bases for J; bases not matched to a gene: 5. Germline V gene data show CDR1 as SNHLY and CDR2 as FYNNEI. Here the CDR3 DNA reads TGTGCCAGCAGTGCCGAACGGGGGGCCTACGAGCAGTACTTC. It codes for CASSAERGAYEQYF.

CDR3 in amino acids: CASNQGGGLHYEQYF. CDR3 DNA: TGTGCCAGCAATCAAGGGGGAGGGCTCCACTACGAGCAGTACTTC. V usage is TRBV28 and J usage is TRBJ2-7, with a possible D match to TRBD2 (7 bases). The CDR3 is 15 amino acids. Germline loops: CDR1 MDHEN, CDR2 SYDVKM. V was pared by 7 bases and J by 3 bases, with 19 bases between.

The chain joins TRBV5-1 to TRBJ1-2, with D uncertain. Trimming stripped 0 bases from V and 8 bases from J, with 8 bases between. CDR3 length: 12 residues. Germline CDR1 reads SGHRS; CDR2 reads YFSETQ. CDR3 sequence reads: CASSLDGGGYTF. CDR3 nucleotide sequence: TGCGCCAGCAGCTTGGACGGAGGGGGCTACACCTTC. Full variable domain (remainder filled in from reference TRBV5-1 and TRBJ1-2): KAGVTQTPRYLIKTRGQQVTLSCSPISGHRSVSWYQQTPGQGLQFLFEYFSETQRNKGNFPGRFSGRQFSNSRSEMNVSTLELGDSALYLCASSLDGGGYTFGSGTRLTVV.

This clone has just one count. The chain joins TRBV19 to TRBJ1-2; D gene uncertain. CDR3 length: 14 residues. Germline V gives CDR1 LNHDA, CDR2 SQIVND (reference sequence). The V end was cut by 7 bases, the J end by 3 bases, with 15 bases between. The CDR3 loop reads CASTDDLEDYGYTF. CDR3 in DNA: TGTGCCAGTACCGATGACCTGGAGGACTATGGCTACACCTTC. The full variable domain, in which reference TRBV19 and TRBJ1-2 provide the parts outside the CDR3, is DGGITQSPKYLFRKEGQNVTLSCEQNLNHDAMYWYRQDPGQGLRLIYYSQIVNDFQKGDIAEGYSVSREKKESFPLTVTSAQKNPTAFYLCASTDDLEDYGYTFGSGTRLTVV.

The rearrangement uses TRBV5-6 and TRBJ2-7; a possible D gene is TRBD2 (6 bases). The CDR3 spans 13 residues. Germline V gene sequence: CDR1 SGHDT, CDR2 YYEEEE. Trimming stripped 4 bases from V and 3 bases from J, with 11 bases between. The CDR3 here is CASSPRGRYEQYF. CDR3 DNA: TGTGCCAGCAGCCCGCGGGGTCGCTACGAGCAGTACTTC.